This TCR beta chain is drawn from a study of cytomegalovirus exposure and HLA in healthy donors (dated by TCRdb to between 2016 and 2019). At the level of the whole study: In an earlier analysis of 587 of the donors, 250 to 300 Gb of sequence data and about 110 million unique TCR beta sequences from 180 million or so T cells were reported. Class I and class II HLA loci were covered by the typing at four-digit resolution. The T cell repertoires of some 700 subjects were profiled by immunosequencing and related to cytomegalovirus serostatus. On average, around 230,000 unique TCR beta nucleotide sequences were sequenced per donor among 398 genotyped donors of the cohort, with approximately 18% of those sequences being non-productive. The aim of the study was to test whether cataloging public T cell receptors could identify signatures of past pathogen exposure. A later genetic analysis took genome-wide SNP genotypes for 398 of the 666 donors and used that subset as a discovery cohort. In an earlier analysis of a few hundred of the donors, high-throughput TCR beta sequencing was used to judge whether each TCR beta V gene segment behaved as functional or pseudogenic. Typing coverage varied by locus: about 620-630 donors for A, B, C, DRB1 and DQB1; more than 500 for DQA1; some 610 for DPA1; 400 to 480 for DPB1. Roughly 5 DR-DQ haplotypes were handled as single units for association and clustering, since linkage in the cohort was strong. Donor age, sex, ethnicity and CMV serostatus were compiled together with the repertoire data. All discovery cohort repertoires had been generated using a single sequencing platform. To study patterns of TCR occurrence, a later analysis re-analyzed previously published TCR beta repertoires from around 660 donors and added high-resolution HLA genotyping. In addition to the first cohort of 650 to 750 subjects, a separate validation cohort of under 150 different subjects was used. An early release covering roughly 580 HLA-typed donors comprised around 300 gigabases of sequencing data and roughly 85 million unique TCR sequences. The genetic ancestry cluster associated with self-reported Caucasian donors included 81% of the approximately 410 genotyped donors. Rather than drawing on any new phenotypic data, the later analysis identified candidate immune exposures from TCR beta sequences and the way those sequences occurred across donors. The study combined high-throughput TCR immunosequencing, statistical association of individual TCRs with disease status, and machine learning to predict cytomegalovirus infection status. The study at large found these results: Because counts were too low, more than 15 rarely observed V segments, including chromosome 9 orphons, were excluded from the earlier analysis of about 500 of the donors. Most CMV-associated TCR beta chains appeared to be HLA-restricted in a later analysis, and the HLA associations seemed to be driven largely by CMV exposure. According to a later analysis, parvovirus B19, influenza, CMV and Epstein-Barr virus appeared linked to several top co-occurrence clusters. This cohort had only TCR beta chains sequenced, and the lack of alpha or paired-chain data limited which features could be detected. Compared with equally common non-associated chains, HLA-associated TCR beta chains in a later analysis were more clonally expanded and had lower generation probabilities. HLA typing was unavailable for some donors at each locus, so association tests used only the typed subset. In an earlier analysis of 587 of the donors, most TCR beta V segments appeared in productive rearrangements about 87% or about 30% of the time, broadly matching IMGT annotations. Cytomegalovirus status was reported to be diagnosed by the classifier with high specificity and sensitivity in both the original and validation cohorts. Specific HLA alleles were associated with over 15,000 TCR beta sequences at a false discovery rate of 0.05 in a later analysis. Some IMGT-functional V segments, including TRBV6-2 and TRBV6-3, could not be told apart with the 87-base-pair reads, so those segments were excluded. The authors suggested that the approach could potentially be extended to other disease states and immunological phenotypes. In a later analysis, TCR association rates were found to vary across HLA loci, with the most associated TCRs seen for DRB1 alleles and the fewest for HLA-C alleles. In the study, approximately 160 TCR beta chains were listed as associated with cytomegalovirus. A cluster of highly shared sequence variants was judged likely to represent a technical artifact of the sequencing pipeline. Three of the identified cytomegalovirus-associated TCR beta chains were confirmed in vitro to be specific for cytomegalovirus antigens. Presence/absence analyses assumed roughly uniform sequencing depth across donors, an assumption that may not hold. Most TCR sequences were seen in very few donors, while some public TCRs were found in many individuals. Linkage disequilibrium might explain the correlated functional status among segregating V segments, but an unknown experimental factor could not be ruled out. When HLA alleles, especially DR and DQ, strongly co-occurred, TCR associations were difficult to assign to individual alleles. An association between a missense DCLRE1C variant and V-gene and J-gene trimming of TCR beta chains was found in a later genetic analysis and replicated in an independent cohort. A further reported finding was that TCR beta sequences accurately predicted the HLA-A and HLA-B alleles for most subjects in the first cohort. Immune exposure information for the cohort was limited to CMV serostatus. Compared with the approximately 710-donor mean, donors in an Asian-associated ancestry cluster had fewer N-insertions in productive TCRs, according to a later genetic analysis.

Here V drops 1 base and J drops 7 bases, and the junction holds 7 bases not matched to any gene. The germline V gene yields MNHNS for CDR1 and SASEGT for CDR2. CDR3 length: 16 amino acids, cysteine to phenylalanine. This entry keeps only the CDR3 DNA: 48 bases, framed from base 1. The library was generated by the immunoSEQ multiplex PCR assay. For the multiplex PCR, a mixture combining 60 forward primers for TCR Vbeta segments and 13 reverse primers for TCR Jbeta segments was used. The CDR3 region of rearranged TCR beta genes was amplified from genomic DNA by a multiplex PCR assay. The Illumina HiSeq System was used to sequence the amplified TCR beta libraries as 87-base-pair reads. The paper's processing steps were these. In a later analysis, some 80 million unique TCR beta chains were counted across the roughly 670 repertoires, and roughly 10 million of these chains were shared by at least two donors. Raw reads were error-corrected and collapsed into unique sequences by a nearest-neighbor algorithm in which closely related sequences were merged to remove PCR and sequencing errors. Alignment of CDR3 sequences to IMGT reference sequences was used to assign V, D and J gene segments. Each retained sequence needed at least a six-nucleotide match to both a V gene segment and a J gene segment. A rearrangement was called productive if the CDR3 had no stop codons and remained in frame with V and J, and every other rearrangement was called non-productive. CDR3 was defined by IMGT convention, running from the second conserved V-encoded cysteine to the conserved J-encoded phenylalanine. Sequences without an unambiguous match to a single V gene segment were excluded from the earlier analysis of several hundred of the donors. In an earlier analysis of 500 to 750 of the donors, V segments were called functional above 56.7% productive rearrangements and were called segregating when the between-donor standard deviation exceeded 5%. A statistical classification framework was built to diagnose cytomegalovirus status from the catalog of TCR beta chain sequences. In a later analysis, TCR nucleotide sequences were compared against IMGT/GENE-DB human TR gene sequences so that V and J genes could be assigned. A later analysis assigned CDR3 sequences and most-parsimonious VDJ recombination scenarios with the TCRdist pipeline. A later analysis defined each TCR beta chain by its CDR3 amino acid sequence plus V-gene family, and excluded reads lacking a unique V-gene family. In a later analysis, 450 to 600 highly shared, low-generation-probability nucleotide sequences were removed to address suspected cross-contamination and a sequencing artifact. In a later analysis, a clonal expansion index for each public chain was calculated from normalized within-repertoire ranks of inferred template counts. Generation probabilities in a later analysis came from a VDJ recombination model fitted to out-of-frame rearrangements, and those results were checked against IGoR. In a later analysis, TCR-TCR, TCR-HLA and TCR-CMV co-occurrence was scored with hypergeometric tests, and a repertoire-size bias correction was applied to TCR pairs. False discovery rates were estimated in a later analysis by permuting HLA or CMV assignments 20 times. A later analysis grouped co-occurring TCRs with DBSCAN, adding TCRdist sequence similarity when clustering within HLA-allele-positive subsets. Co-occurrence clustering excluded repertoires with fewer than 30,000 or more than 120,000 public chains, plus five with anomalous nucleotide sharing. Entries here come from immuneACCESS through TCRdb and include only in-frame sequences with V and J called. Some clones fail to appear in such tables; in the studies checked, an unresolved V gene covers under half of the shortfall, and the cause of the remainder is unknown. That table is the source of V, J and clone size, and D and trimming were worked out from the DNA. This sample lists 130,000 or so clones; around 9% were detected once. The ten largest clones take up around 5.5% of the sample.

With respect to this clone: What this receptor recognizes is not known. The input lacks base qualities; no much larger clone sits a single base away.

The cohort comprised 710 or so healthy bone marrow donors. At the time of sampling, all cohort members were nominally healthy, though unrecorded immune exposures were likely present. The donor tested CMV seronegative and was one of the 352 seronegative cohort members. Every donor gave a peripheral blood sample, and the peripheral blood mononuclear cells from that sample were used for TCR beta sequencing. The Qiagen DNeasy Blood Extraction Kit was used to extract genomic DNA from the blood cell samples. The sequence joins TRBV6-1 to TRBJ2-2, with 9 bases aligning to TRBD1. The material sequenced was PBMCs. The source of this sequence is a middle-aged man in good health and CMV-seronegative. The nucleotide sequence is TGTGCCAGCAGTGAAGGCGACAGGGGGTTAGGCGGGGAGCTGTTTTTT. This translates into CASSEGDRGLGGELFF.